These T cell receptor beta chains were read from a single sample in a study of early T cells in non-severe SARS-CoV-2 infection. TCRdb re-derived calls from the 5' RACE reads in MiXCR, one entry per CDR3 protein. Of about 55,000 distinct CDR3 sequences listed, about 15% were seen once; the top ten hold 10%. The source material was whole blood, sampled at baseline. All receptors come from an adult who was a healthcare worker with PCR-confirmed SARS-CoV-2 infection or an uninfected control (not recorded which). Both conserved end residues are part of each CDR3. D genes are given only for firm matches. Clone size is not always given. Where it is, it says once, few, many or a class for expanded clones.

d_call clone_size j_call v_call cdr3_nt cdr3_aa
- many TRBJ2-3 TRBV24-1 TGTGCCACCAGTGACGGTCGAGCGGGCCGCCTCAGCACAGATACGCAGTATTTT CATSDGRAGRLSTDTQYF
TRBD1 medium-sized TRBJ2-1 TRBV3-1 TGTGCCAGCAGCCGGGACAGGGTCAATGAGCAGTTCTTC CASSRDRVNEQFF
- many TRBJ2-4 TRBV18 TGTGCCAGCTCACGGGAGCCCTTAGCCAAAAACATTCAGTACTTC CASSREPLAKNIQYF
- - TRBJ2-7 TRBV7-9 TGTGCCAGCAGCCCACCGGGACATAAGCAGTACTTC CASSPPGHKQYF
- few TRBJ2-7 TRBV18 TGTGCCAGCTCACCTTCAGTCAGGACCTACGAGCAGTACTTC CASSPSVRTYEQYF
- - TRBJ1-4 TRBV20-1 TGCAGTGCTGGACAGTCAACTAATGAAAAACTGTTTTTT CSAGQSTNEKLFF
TRBD2 - TRBJ2-1 TRBV11-3 TGTGCCAGCAGCTTAATGGCGGGGGGGCACAATGAGCAGTTCTTC CASSLMAGGHNEQFF
TRBD2 - TRBJ2-7 TRBV9 TGTGCCAGCAGCGCGAGAGGGACTAGCGGGTACGAGCAGTACTTC CASSARGTSGYEQYF
TRBD2 - TRBJ2-7 TRBV6-1 TGTGCCAGCACGAAACTAGCGGACCTAGCTGAGTACTTC CASTKLADLAEYF
TRBD1 - TRBJ2-5 TRBV5-7 TGTGCCAGCAGCCCGGGGACAGGGGGCTATGACCAGTACTTC CASSPGTGGYDQYF
TRBD2 - TRBJ2-2 TRBV24-1 TGTGCCACCAGCCCCGGGACTAGCGGGAGTCGGATCACCGGGGAGCTGTTTTTT CATSPGTSGSRITGELFF
- - TRBJ1-5 TRBV20-1 TGCAGTGCTAGACAGGGCTGGGATGCCTATCAGCCCCAGCATTTT CSARQGWDAYQPQHF
- few TRBJ2-7 TRBV28 TGTGCCAGCAGTTTATTAGCGACAAGGCCGTCCTACGAGCAGTACTTC CASSLLATRPSYEQYF
- - TRBJ2-3 TRBV6-2/TRBV6-3 TGTGCCAGCACCCAGCGGTTGAGCACAGATACGCAGTATTTT CASTQRLSTDTQYF
- few TRBJ2-7 TRBV10-3 TGTGCCATCAGCCGAGGAGGGGGTTTGGACGAGCAGTACTTC CAISRGGGLDEQYF
- - TRBJ2-7 TRBV7-2 TGTGCCAGCAGCTTGGCGGGGTTTACCTACGAGCAGTACTTC CASSLAGFTYEQYF
TRBD2 - TRBJ2-7 TRBV7-2 TGTGCCAGCAGCCTAATGGGGACTAGCGGGAGGGAGAGCTACGAGCAGTACTTC CASSLMGTSGRESYEQYF
- - TRBJ1-4 TRBV5-1 TGCGCCAGCAGCTTAGGGCAGAAAGGTGAAAAACTGTTTTTT CASSLGQKGEKLFF
- few TRBJ2-1 TRBV5-1 TGCGCCAGCAGCTTCGATTCCGGGGGTTCCTCCTACAATGAGCAGTTCTTC CASSFDSGGSSYNEQFF
TRBD1 many TRBJ1-2 TRBV12-3/TRBV12-4 TGTGCCAGCAGTGACGGGGACAGGGTGATTAACTATGGCTACACCTTC CASSDGDRVINYGYTF